The clone carrying this T cell receptor (beta chain) turned up a few times. From germline, CDR1 is SEHNR and CDR2 FQNEAQ (reference sequence). Trimming removed 4 bases from V and 6 bases from J; junction bases left unmatched: 8. This CDR3 has 15 amino acids. Reverse transcription of all isolated RNA meant that expressed TCRB transcripts were sequenced. Profiled with immunoSEQ multiplex PCR; TCRdb holds only in-frame clones, not every one. This sample has 300,000 to 450,000 clones, with 20% found just once. The data stem from a study of beta chain features in type 1 diabetes. Study-wide background: Across the samples, roughly 98 million sorted cells were examined in total.

Sequencing was carried out using naive CD4+ T cells from blood. This TCR was recovered from a woman aged 18-29 years in good health. The V gene is TRBV7-9, the J gene TRBJ2-1; the match to TRBD1 covers 8 bases. CDR3 amino acids: CASSSPDRGGNEQFF. The CDR3 DNA reads as TGTGCCAGCAGCTCCCCCGACAGGGGCGGCAATGAGCAGTTCTTC.